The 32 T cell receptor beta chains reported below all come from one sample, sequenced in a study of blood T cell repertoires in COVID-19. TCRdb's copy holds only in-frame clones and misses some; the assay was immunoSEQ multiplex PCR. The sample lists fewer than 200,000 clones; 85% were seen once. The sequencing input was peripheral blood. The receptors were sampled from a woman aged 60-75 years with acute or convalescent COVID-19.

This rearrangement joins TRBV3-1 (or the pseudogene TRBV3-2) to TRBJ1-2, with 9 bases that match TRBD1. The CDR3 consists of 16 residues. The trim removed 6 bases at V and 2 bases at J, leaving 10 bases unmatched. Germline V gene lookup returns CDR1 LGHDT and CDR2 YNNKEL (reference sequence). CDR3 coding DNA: TGTGCCAGCAGTAAGATCGGGACAGGGATAAACTATGGCTACACCTTC. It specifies CASSKIGTGINYGYTF.

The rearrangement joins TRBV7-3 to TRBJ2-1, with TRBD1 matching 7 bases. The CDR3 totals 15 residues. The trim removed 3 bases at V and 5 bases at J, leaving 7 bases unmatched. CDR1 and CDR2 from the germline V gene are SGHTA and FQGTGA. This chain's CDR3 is CASSLTGTVDNEQFF. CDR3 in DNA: TGTGCCAGCAGCTTGACAGGGACAGTTGACAATGAGCAGTTCTTC.

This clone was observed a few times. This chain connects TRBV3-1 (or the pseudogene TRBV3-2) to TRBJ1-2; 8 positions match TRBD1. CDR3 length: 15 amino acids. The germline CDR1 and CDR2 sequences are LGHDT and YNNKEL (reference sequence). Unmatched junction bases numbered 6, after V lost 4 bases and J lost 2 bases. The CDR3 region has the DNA TGTGCCAGCAGCCTTCAGGGGGCCCCCAACTATGGCTACACCTTC. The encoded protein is CASSLQGAPNYGYTF.

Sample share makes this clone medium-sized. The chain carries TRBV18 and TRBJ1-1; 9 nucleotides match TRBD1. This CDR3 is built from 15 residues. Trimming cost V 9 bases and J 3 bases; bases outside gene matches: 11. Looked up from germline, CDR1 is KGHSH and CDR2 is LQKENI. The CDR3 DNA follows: TGTGCCAGTCGGGACAGGGTGGCCGGGGACACTGAAGCTTTCTTT. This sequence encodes CASRDRVAGDTEAFF.

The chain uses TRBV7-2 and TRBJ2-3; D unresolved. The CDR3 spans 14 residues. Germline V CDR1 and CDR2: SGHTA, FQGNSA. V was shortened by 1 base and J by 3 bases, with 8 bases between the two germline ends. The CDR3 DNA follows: TGTGCCAGCAGCTTAGGATACATGACAGATACGCAGTATTTT. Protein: CASSLGYMTDTQYF.

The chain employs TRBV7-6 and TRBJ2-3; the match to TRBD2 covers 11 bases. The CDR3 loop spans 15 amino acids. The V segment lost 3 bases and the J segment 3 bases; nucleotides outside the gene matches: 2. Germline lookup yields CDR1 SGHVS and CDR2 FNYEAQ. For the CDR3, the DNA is TGTGCCAGCAGCTTGACTAGCGGGAAAACAGATACGCAGTATTTT. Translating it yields CASSLTSGKTDTQYF. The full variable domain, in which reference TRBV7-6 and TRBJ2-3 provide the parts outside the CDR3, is GAGVSQSPRYKVTKRGQDVALRCDPISGHVSLYWYRQALGQGPEFLTYFNYEAQQDKSGLPNDRFSAERPEGSISTLTIQRTEQRDSAMYRCASSLTSGKTDTQYFGPGTRLTVL.

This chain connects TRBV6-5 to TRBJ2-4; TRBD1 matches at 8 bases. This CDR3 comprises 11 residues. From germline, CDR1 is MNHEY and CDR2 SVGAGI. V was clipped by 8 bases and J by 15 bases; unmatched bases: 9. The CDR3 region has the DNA TGTGCCAGCTTCCGGGACAGGATGATGTACTTC. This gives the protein CASFRDRMMYF.

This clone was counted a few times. For the CDR3, the DNA is TGCAGCGTAGCCTTCTCTGGGGCCAACGTCCTGACTTTC. It encodes CSVAFSGANVLTF. The chain joins TRBV29-1 to TRBJ2-6, with D hard to call. The ends were cut back, 6 bases at V and 0 bases at J, with 6 bases in the middle. The CDR3 is 13 amino acids. The germline CDR1 and CDR2 sequences are SQVTM and ANQGSEA.

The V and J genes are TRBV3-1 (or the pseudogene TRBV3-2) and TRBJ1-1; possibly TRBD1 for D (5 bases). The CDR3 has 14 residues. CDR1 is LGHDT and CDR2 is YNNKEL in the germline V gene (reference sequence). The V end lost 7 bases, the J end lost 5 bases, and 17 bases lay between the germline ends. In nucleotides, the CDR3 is TGTGCCAGCACCCCACCCTGGGGGAGGACTGAAGCTTTCTTT. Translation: CASTPPWGRTEAFF.

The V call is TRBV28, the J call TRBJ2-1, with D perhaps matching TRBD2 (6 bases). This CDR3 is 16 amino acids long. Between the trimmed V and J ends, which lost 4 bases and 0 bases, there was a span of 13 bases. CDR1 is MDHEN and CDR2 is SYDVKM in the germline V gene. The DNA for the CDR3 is TGTGCCAGCAGTTCCCCATCGACTAGCTCCTACAATGAGCAGTTCTTC. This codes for CASSSPSTSSYNEQFF.

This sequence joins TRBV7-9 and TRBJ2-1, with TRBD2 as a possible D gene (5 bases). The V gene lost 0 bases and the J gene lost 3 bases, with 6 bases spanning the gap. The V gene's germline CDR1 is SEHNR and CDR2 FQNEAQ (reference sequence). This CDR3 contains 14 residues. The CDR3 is CASSLAGSYNEQFF. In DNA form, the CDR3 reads TGTGCCAGCAGCTTAGCGGGGAGCTACAATGAGCAGTTCTTC.

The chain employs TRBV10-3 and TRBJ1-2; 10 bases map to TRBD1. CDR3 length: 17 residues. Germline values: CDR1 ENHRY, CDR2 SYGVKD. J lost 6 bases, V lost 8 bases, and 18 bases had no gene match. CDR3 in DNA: TGTGCCATCCCTACGGCCGGGACAGGGGAGGGTCAGGATGGCTACACCTTC. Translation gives CAIPTAGTGEGQDGYTF.

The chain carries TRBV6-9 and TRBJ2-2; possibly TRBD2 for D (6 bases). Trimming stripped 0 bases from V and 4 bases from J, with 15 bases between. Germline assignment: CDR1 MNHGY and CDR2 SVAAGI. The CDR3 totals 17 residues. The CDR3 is CASSYSRESAITGELFF. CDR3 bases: TGTGCCAGCAGTTATTCGCGGGAATCGGCGATCACCGGGGAGCTGTTTTTT.

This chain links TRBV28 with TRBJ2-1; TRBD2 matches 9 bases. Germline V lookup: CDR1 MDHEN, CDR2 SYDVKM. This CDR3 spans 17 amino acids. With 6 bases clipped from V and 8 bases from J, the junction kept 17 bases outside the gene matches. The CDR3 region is CASSLNGRTSVRHEQFF. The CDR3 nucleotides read TGTGCCAGCAGCCTCAACGGTAGGACTAGCGTGAGACATGAGCAGTTCTTC.

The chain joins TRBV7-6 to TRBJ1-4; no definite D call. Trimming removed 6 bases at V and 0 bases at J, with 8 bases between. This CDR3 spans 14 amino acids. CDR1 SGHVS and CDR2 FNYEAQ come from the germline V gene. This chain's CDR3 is CASSVLATNEKLFF. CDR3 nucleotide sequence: TGTGCCAGCAGTGTCCTAGCAACTAATGAAAAACTGTTTTTT. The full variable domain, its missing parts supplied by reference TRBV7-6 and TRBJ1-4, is GAGVSQSPRYKVTKRGQDVALRCDPISGHVSLYWYRQALGQGPEFLTYFNYEAQQDKSGLPNDRFSAERPEGSISTLTIQRTEQRDSAMYRCASSVLATNEKLFFGSGTQLSVL.

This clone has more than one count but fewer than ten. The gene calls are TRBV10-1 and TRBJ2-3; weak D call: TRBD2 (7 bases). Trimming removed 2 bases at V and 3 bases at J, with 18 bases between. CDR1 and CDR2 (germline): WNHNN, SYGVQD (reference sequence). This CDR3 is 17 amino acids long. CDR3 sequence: CASSERFPGEGTDTQYF. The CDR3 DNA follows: TGCGCCAGCAGTGAGCGGTTCCCAGGGGAGGGTACAGATACGCAGTATTTT.

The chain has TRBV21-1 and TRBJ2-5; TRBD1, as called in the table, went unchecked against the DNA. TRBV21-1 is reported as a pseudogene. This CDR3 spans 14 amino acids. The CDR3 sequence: CASSYRDRVETQYF. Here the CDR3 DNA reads TGTGCCAGCAGCTACCGGGACAGGGTGGAGACCCAGTACTTC.

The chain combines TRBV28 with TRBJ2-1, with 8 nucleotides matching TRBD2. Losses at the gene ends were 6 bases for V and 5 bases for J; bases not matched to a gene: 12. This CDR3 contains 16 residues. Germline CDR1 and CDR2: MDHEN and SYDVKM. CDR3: CASREGAGVPNNEQFF. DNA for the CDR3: TGTGCCAGCAGGGAAGGAGCGGGAGTCCCCAACAATGAGCAGTTCTTC.

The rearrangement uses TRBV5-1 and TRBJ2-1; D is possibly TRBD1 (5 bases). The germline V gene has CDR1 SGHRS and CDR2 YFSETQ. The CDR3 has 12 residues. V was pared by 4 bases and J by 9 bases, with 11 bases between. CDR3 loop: CASSQPGPEQFF. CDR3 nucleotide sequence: TGCGCCAGCAGCCAACCAGGGCCTGAGCAGTTCTTC.

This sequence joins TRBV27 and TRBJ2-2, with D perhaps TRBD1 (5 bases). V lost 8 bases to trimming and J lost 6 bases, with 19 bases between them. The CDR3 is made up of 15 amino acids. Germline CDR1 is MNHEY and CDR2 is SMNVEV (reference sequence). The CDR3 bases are TGTGCCAGCCACACCCAGGGTAGACCATCCGGGGAGCTGTTTTTT. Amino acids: CASHTQGRPSGELFF.

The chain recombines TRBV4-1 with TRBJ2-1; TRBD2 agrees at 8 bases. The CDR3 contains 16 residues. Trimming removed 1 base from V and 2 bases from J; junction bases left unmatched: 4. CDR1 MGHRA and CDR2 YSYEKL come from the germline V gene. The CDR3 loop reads CASSQVAGYAYNEQFF. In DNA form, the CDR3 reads TGCGCCAGCAGCCAAGTAGCGGGGTATGCCTACAATGAGCAGTTCTTC.

Here the CDR3 DNA reads TGTGCCAGCAGCCAATATGAGATCAATACGCAGTATTTT. Amino acids: CASSQYEINTQYF. The chain recombines TRBV3-1 (or the pseudogene TRBV3-2) with TRBJ2-3; D uncertain. Germline values: CDR1 LGHDT, CDR2 YNNKEL (reference sequence). Trimming removed 2 bases from V and 7 bases from J, with 10 bases in between. This CDR3 has 13 amino acids.

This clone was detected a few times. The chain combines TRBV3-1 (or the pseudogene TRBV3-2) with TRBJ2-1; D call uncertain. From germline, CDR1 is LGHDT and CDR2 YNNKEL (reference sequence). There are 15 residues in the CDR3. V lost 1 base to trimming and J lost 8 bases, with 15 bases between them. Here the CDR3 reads CASSQAPSPPHEQFF. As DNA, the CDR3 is TGTGCCAGCAGCCAAGCACCCAGTCCCCCGCATGAGCAGTTCTTC.

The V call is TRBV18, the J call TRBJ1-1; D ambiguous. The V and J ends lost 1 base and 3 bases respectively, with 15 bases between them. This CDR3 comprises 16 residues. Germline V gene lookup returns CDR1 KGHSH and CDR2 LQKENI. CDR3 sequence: CASSPLPRGRDTEAFF. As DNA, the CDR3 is TGTGCCAGCTCACCACTTCCACGAGGTCGTGACACTGAAGCTTTCTTT. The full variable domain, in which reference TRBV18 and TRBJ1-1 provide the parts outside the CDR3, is NAGVMQNPRHLVRRRGQEARLRCSPMKGHSHVYWYRQLPEEGLKFMVYLQKENIIDESGMPKERFSAEFPKEGPSILRIQQVVRGDSAAYFCASSPLPRGRDTEAFFGQGTRLTVV.

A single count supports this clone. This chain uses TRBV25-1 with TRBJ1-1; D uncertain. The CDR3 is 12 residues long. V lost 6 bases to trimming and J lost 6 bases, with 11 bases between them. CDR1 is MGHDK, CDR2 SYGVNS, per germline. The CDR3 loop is CASRQDGAEAFF. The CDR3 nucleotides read TGTGCCAGCAGGCAAGACGGAGCTGAAGCTTTCTTT.

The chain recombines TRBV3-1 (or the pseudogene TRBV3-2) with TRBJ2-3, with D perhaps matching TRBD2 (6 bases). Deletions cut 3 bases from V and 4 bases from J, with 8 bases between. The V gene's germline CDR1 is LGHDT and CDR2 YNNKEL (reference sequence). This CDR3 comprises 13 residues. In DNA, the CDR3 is TGTGCCAGCAGCCAGGAGGGGCCAGATACGCAGTATTTT. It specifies CASSQEGPDTQYF.

CDR3: CASSLVGSGRGETQYF. For the CDR3, the DNA is TGTGCCAGCAGCTTAGTTGGTAGCGGGAGAGGAGAGACCCAGTACTTC. This chain links TRBV7-6 with TRBJ2-5; 9 nucleotides align to TRBD2. In germline, CDR1 is SGHVS, CDR2 FNYEAQ. The CDR3 covers 16 residues. Trimming took 1 base from V and 4 from J; bases not matched to a gene: 7.

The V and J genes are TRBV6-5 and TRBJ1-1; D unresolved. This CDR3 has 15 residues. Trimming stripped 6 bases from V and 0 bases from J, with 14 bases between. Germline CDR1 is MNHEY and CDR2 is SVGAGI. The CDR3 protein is CASRRALQMNTEAFF. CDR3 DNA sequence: TGTGCCAGCAGGCGAGCACTCCAAATGAACACTGAAGCTTTCTTT.

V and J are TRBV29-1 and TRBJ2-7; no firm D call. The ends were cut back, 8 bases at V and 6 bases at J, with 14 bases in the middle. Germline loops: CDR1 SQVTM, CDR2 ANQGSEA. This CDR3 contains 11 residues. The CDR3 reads CSSPQYCEQYV. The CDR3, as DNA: TGCAGCTCACCCCAGTATTGCGAGCAGTACGTC.

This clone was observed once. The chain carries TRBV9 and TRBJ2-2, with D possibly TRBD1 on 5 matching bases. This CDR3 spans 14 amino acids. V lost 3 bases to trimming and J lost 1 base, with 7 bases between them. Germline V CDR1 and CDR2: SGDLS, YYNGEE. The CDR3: CASSGRGNTGELFF. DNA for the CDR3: TGTGCCAGCAGCGGTAGGGGGAACACCGGGGAGCTGTTTTTT.

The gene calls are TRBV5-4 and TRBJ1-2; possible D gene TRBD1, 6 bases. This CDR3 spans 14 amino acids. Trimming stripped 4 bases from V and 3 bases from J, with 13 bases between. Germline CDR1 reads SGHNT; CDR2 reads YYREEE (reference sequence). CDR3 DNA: TGTGCCAGCAGCCCCGGACAGTCCCACTATGGCTACACCTTC. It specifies CASSPGQSHYGYTF.

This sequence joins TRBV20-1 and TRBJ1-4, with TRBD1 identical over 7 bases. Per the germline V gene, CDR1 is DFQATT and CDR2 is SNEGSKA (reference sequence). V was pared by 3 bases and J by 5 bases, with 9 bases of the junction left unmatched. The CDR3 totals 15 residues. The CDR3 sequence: CSASGVGTENEKLFF. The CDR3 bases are TGCAGTGCTAGTGGGGTGGGGACAGAAAATGAAAAACTGTTTTTT.